This T cell receptor (beta chain) originates from a study of T cells in narcolepsy. Study background: Enrolled donors included narcolepsy type 1 or type 2 patients and healthy controls.

Looked up from germline, CDR1 is MNHEY and CDR2 is SMNVEV (reference sequence). The CDR3 consists of 17 residues. The ends lost 2 bases at V and 7 bases at J; junction bases unmatched: 5. This clone appeared a few times. The target antigen is unknown. The study's findings and limits: In some patient and control memory CD4+ samples, autoreactive clones were absent. HCRT-specific and TRIB2-specific autoreactive clonotypes appeared among same-patient CSF and blood CD4+ clonotypes. Autoreactive clonotypes reportedly recurred in blood of same and different patients, not controls.

Profiling relied on immunoSEQ multiplex PCR, and the TCRdb table lists in-frame clones only, not all of them. The sample lists 25,000 or so clones, roughly 85% occurring once. This sequence was found in a human donor in good health. Sample: memory (CD45RA-) CD4+ T cells from blood. V usage is TRBV27 and J usage is TRBJ2-2, with 15 bases that match TRBD2. Here the CDR3 reads CASSLIWGLAGGGELFF. For the CDR3, the DNA is TGTGCCAGCAGTTTAATTTGGGGACTAGCGGGAGGCGGGGAGCTGTTTTTT.